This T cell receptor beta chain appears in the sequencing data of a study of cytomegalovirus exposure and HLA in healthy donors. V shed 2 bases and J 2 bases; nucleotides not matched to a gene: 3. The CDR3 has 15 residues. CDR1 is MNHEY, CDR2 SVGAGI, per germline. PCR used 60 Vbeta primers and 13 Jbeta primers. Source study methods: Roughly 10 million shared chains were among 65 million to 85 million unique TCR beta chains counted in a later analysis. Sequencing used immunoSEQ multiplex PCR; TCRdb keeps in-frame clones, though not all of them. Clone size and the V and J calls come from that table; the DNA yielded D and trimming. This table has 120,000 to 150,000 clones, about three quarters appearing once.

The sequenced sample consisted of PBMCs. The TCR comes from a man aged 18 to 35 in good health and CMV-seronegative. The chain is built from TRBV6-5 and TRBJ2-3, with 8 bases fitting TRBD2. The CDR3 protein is CASSYGRGVTDTQYF. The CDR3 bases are TGTGCCAGCAGTTACGGGCGGGGGGTCACAGATACGCAGTATTTT.